A single sample is the source of the 24 T cell receptor beta chains below, sequenced in a study of T cells after yellow fever vaccination. Via MiXCR, TCRdb re-called the 5' RACE reads, giving one row per CDR3 protein. The data show 500,000 to 650,000 distinct CDR3 sequences, with approximately 15% seen just once and about 14% held by the top ten. The sample consisted of PBMCs, taken on the day of the yellow fever booster vaccination. Receptors were obtained from a young man who received the YFV17D yellow fever vaccine.

This chain uses TRBV5-1 with TRBJ1-1, with D possibly TRBD1 on 5 matching bases. V was clipped by 0 bases and J by 5 bases, with 17 bases between them. CDR1 SGHRS and CDR2 YFSETQ come from the germline V gene. The CDR3 extends over 16 amino acids. CDR3 loop: CASSLVIWGNGTEAFF. The CDR3 nucleotides are TGCGCCAGCAGCTTGGTTATTTGGGGGAATGGGACTGAAGCTTTCTTT.

This clonotype was detected only a few times. The rearrangement joins TRBV29-1 to TRBJ1-1; unclear D gene. Germline assignment: CDR1 SQVTM and CDR2 ANQGSEA. The CDR3 consists of 12 residues. Trimming took 6 bases from V and 5 from J, leaving 13 bases between them. The CDR3: CSVLSPGTEAFF. The CDR3 nucleotides read TGCAGCGTCCTTTCCCCCGGGACTGAAGCTTTCTTT.

The genes are TRBV6-5 and TRBJ2-3; no firm D call. The CDR3 is 14 amino acids. V dropped 2 bases and J dropped 3 bases, with 9 bases sitting between them. Germline assignment: CDR1 MNHEY and CDR2 SVGAGI. The CDR3 DNA sequence: TGTGCCAGCAGTTACATCCCATTAACAGATACGCAGTATTTT. Protein: CASSYIPLTDTQYF.

The rearrangement joins TRBV20-1 to TRBJ2-5, with 10 bases that match TRBD1. The ends lost 1 base at V and 6 bases at J; junction bases unmatched: 11. The CDR3 extends over 16 amino acids. Germline V gives CDR1 DFQATT, CDR2 SNEGSKA (reference sequence). CDR3 in DNA: TGCAGTGCTAGAGCTTTAAGGGACAGGGGTCGACAGACCCAGTACTTC. Its translation is CSARALRDRGRQTQYF.

The chain joins TRBV11-2 to TRBJ2-1, with D unresolved. V shed 0 bases and J shed 2 bases, with 11 bases lying between them. Germline V gene data show CDR1 as SGHAT and CDR2 as FQNNGV. CDR3 size: 16 residues. CDR3 nucleotide sequence: TGTGCCAGCAGCTTAGAAGTAGGTTTGACCTACAATGAGCAGTTCTTC. Its protein product is CASSLEVGLTYNEQFF.

The chain couples TRBV19 to TRBJ1-5; D perhaps matches TRBD1 (5 bases). The CDR3 sequence is 14 residues long. Germline assignment: CDR1 LNHDA and CDR2 SQIVND (reference sequence). V lost 3 bases to trimming and J lost 4 bases, with 10 bases between them. CDR3 sequence (DNA): TGTGCCAGTAGTATTCTGGGACTGAATCAGCCCCAGCATTTT. It translates to CASSILGLNQPQHF.

This rearrangement joins TRBV5-1 to TRBJ2-1, with no clear D. Germline CDR1 reads SGHRS; CDR2 reads YFSETQ. Trimming cost V 4 bases and J 10 bases, with 9 bases left between them. CDR3 size: 11 residues. CDR3 sequence reads: CASSLQREQFF. The CDR3 coding sequence is TGCGCCAGCAGCCTTCAGAGGGAGCAGTTCTTC.

This clonotype was counted a few times. This chain connects TRBV6-2 or TRBV6-3 to TRBJ2-7; the match to TRBD1 covers 8 bases. CDR1 and CDR2 (germline): MNHEY, SVGEGT. V was clipped by 8 bases and J by 9 bases; unmatched bases: 12. The CDR3 sequence is 13 residues long. CDR3 residues: CASWATGATTQYF. The CDR3 DNA sequence: TGTGCCAGCTGGGCGACAGGGGCTACGACGCAGTACTTC.

The chain recombines TRBV7-8 with TRBJ1-1, with 9 nucleotides matching TRBD1. Germline V CDR1 and CDR2: SGHVS, FQNEAQ. With V trimmed by 5 bases and J by 3 bases, 4 bases remained unmatched. The CDR3 spans 14 residues. For the CDR3, the DNA is TGTGCCAGCAGCCCACAGGGGGCATACACTGAAGCTTTCTTT. The encoded protein is CASSPQGAYTEAFF. The entire variable domain, with the rest obtained from reference TRBV7-8 and TRBJ1-1, is as follows: GAGVSQSPRYKVAKRGQDVALRCDPISGHVSLFWYQQALGQGPEFLTYFQNEAQLDKSGLPSDRFFAERPEGSVSTLKIQRTQQEDSAVYLCASSPQGAYTEAFFGQGTRLTVV.

This clonotype was observed a few times. The chain is built from TRBV7-2 and TRBJ2-1; TRBD1 matches at 7 bases. The length of the CDR3 is 14 residues. Germline V gene lookup returns CDR1 SGHTA and CDR2 FQGNSA. The V and J ends lost 5 bases and 5 bases, in that order; junction bases with no gene match: 6. DNA of the CDR3: TGTGCCAGCAGCAGTAGGGACAGACACAATGAGCAGTTCTTC. It translates to CASSSRDRHNEQFF.

The chain is built from TRBV7-8 and TRBJ1-3; D gene uncertain. Germline V gives CDR1 SGHVS, CDR2 FQNEAQ. This CDR3 is built from 14 residues. The V end lost 2 bases, the J end lost 1 base, and 6 bases lay between the germline ends. The CDR3 region has the DNA TGTGCCAGCAGCTTATGGAGTTCTGGAAACACCATATATTTT. It translates to CASSLWSSGNTIYF. The variable domain in full, with the rest retrieved from reference TRBV7-8 and TRBJ1-3, is GAGVSQSPRYKVAKRGQDVALRCDPISGHVSLFWYQQALGQGPEFLTYFQNEAQLDKSGLPSDRFFAERPEGSVSTLKIQRTQQEDSAVYLCASSLWSSGNTIYFGEGSWLTVV.

This rearrangement joins TRBV11-2 to TRBJ2-3, with 8 nucleotides matching TRBD2. This CDR3 contains 15 residues. Germline CDR1 is SGHAT and CDR2 is FQNNGV. V lost 5 bases, J lost 2 bases, and 6 bases stayed unmatched. The CDR3 nucleotides read TGTGCCAGCAGCCCCGGACTAGCTATCACAGATACGCAGTATTTT. It encodes CASSPGLAITDTQYF.

Only a few counts were recorded for this clonotype. The rearrangement links TRBV7-2 to TRBJ2-1, with 7 bases that match TRBD2. Germline V gene sequence: CDR1 SGHTA, CDR2 FQGNSA. The CDR3 length is 14 residues. Trimming took 4 bases from V and 12 from J; bases not matched to a gene: 12. CDR3 in DNA: TGTGCCAGCAGCTGGGGGGGATCCACTATGGGGCAGTTCTTC. Residues: CASSWGGSTMGQFF.

This clonotype was observed a few times. This chain joins TRBV7-8 and TRBJ2-7; 10 nucleotides line up with TRBD1. The CDR3 runs 16 residues. Germline V gene lookup returns CDR1 SGHVS and CDR2 FQNEAQ. Unmatched junction bases numbered 9, after V lost 3 bases and J lost 4 bases. The CDR3 loop is CASSFRPPGQGYEQYF. In nucleotides, the CDR3 is TGTGCCAGCAGCTTTAGGCCTCCGGGACAGGGGTACGAGCAGTACTTC.

This clonotype was seen only a few times. The genes are TRBV27 and TRBJ2-1, with 10 bases that match TRBD1. The CDR3 totals 15 residues. V shed 1 base, J shed 6 bases, and the junction held 3 bases outside the gene matches. Per germline, CDR1 MNHEY and CDR2 SMNVEV (reference sequence). CDR3 protein: CASSLLGDRGNEQFF. CDR3 DNA sequence: TGTGCCAGCAGTTTATTGGGGGACAGGGGCAATGAGCAGTTCTTC.

This clonotype occurred a few times. The chain combines TRBV28 with TRBJ2-7; 10 bases fit TRBD1. Germline CDR1 reads MDHEN; CDR2 reads SYDVKM. V shed 2 bases and J 6 bases; nucleotides not matched to a gene: 1. The CDR3 spans 13 residues. The CDR3 sequence is CASSLGTGAEQYF. CDR3 bases: TGTGCCAGCAGTTTAGGGACAGGGGCCGAGCAGTACTTC.

V usage is TRBV6-5 and J usage is TRBJ2-3, with a possible D match to TRBD2 (5 bases). Trimming stripped 0 bases from V and 6 bases from J, with 13 bases between. Germline CDR1 and CDR2: MNHEY and SVGAGI. This CDR3 is 15 amino acids long. The chain's CDR3 is CASSYSPSPVDTQYF. DNA for the CDR3: TGTGCCAGCAGTTACTCGCCTAGCCCCGTGGATACGCAGTATTTT.

This clonotype showed up just once. The genes are TRBV10-3 and TRBJ2-5; D call uncertain. Germline CDR1 reads ENHRY; CDR2 reads SYGVKD. V gave up 3 bases and J gave up 6 bases, with 5 bases separating them. This CDR3 contains 11 residues. In DNA, the CDR3 is TGTGCCATCAGTGACCGGCAGACCCAGTACTTC. Translation: CAISDRQTQYF.

In its sample, this clonotype was seen a few times. This chain links TRBV20-1 with TRBJ2-7; perhaps D is TRBD1 or TRBD2 (5 bases each). CDR1 and CDR2 (germline): DFQATT, SNEGSKA (reference sequence). CDR3 size: 14 residues. The ends were cut back, 1 base at V and 4 bases at J, with 14 bases in the middle. The DNA of the CDR3 is TGCAGTGCTAGAGGGGGGAATTCTCCTTACGAGCAGTACTTC. This translates into CSARGGNSPYEQYF.

The V gene is TRBV12-3 or TRBV12-4, the J gene TRBJ2-1; TRBD2 aligns across 10 bases. The CDR3 totals 16 residues. Unmatched junction bases numbered 7, after V lost 8 bases and J lost 0 bases. The CDR3 here is CASEGLAVSSYNEQFF. The CDR3 DNA reads TGTGCCAGCGAAGGACTAGCGGTGAGCTCCTACAATGAGCAGTTCTTC.

This clonotype has more than one count but fewer than ten. The CDR3 reads CASSPPGLGAKTQYF. CDR3 DNA: TGTGCCAGCAGCCCGCCGGGACTAGGTGCGAAGACCCAGTACTTC. The V and J genes are TRBV7-2 and TRBJ2-5; 8 positions agree with TRBD2. V was clipped by 5 bases and J by 6 bases; unmatched bases: 11. CDR3 size: 15 residues. CDR1 is SGHTA and CDR2 is FQGNSA in the germline V gene.

This chain links TRBV20-1 with TRBJ2-7; 11 bases map to TRBD1. The CDR3 has 14 amino acids. V gave up 6 bases and J gave up 5 bases; unmatched junction bases: 9. From germline, CDR1 is DFQATT and CDR2 SNEGSKA (reference sequence). This chain's CDR3 is CSALRGTGGDEQYF. In DNA, the CDR3 is TGCAGTGCCCTCCGGGGGACAGGGGGAGACGAGCAGTACTTC.

The chain uses TRBV20-1 and TRBJ2-7, with 12 bases fitting TRBD2. This CDR3 contains 16 residues. The germline gives CDR1 DFQATT, CDR2 SNEGSKA (reference sequence). V was pared by 3 bases and J by 0 bases, with 6 bases of the junction left unmatched. CDR3 in amino acids: CSASVPSGRDSYEQYF. Here the CDR3 DNA reads TGCAGTGCTAGTGTACCTAGCGGGAGGGACTCCTACGAGCAGTACTTC.

V usage is TRBV10-3 and J usage is TRBJ1-4; weak D call: TRBD1 (5 bases). The V end lost 9 bases, the J end lost 3 bases, and 11 bases lay between the germline ends. CDR1 is ENHRY, CDR2 SYGVKD, per germline. This CDR3 is built from 13 residues. CDR3 in DNA: TGTGCCATAGGGGACGGACCTAATGAAAAACTGTTTTTT. Translated, it gives CAIGDGPNEKLFF.